This TCR beta chain derives from a study of T cell clones after liver transplantation. Study in general: Immunosuppression withdrawal was tried within 2 years after liver transplantation in this trial. A pre-transplant mixed lymphocyte reaction with TCRbeta sequencing defined graft-donor-reactive clones followed in post-transplant blood.

CDR3 length: 15 amino acids. V dropped 7 bases and J dropped 7 bases, with 19 bases sitting between them. The germline gives CDR1 LNHDA, CDR2 SQIVND (reference sequence). Sequencing was performed with immunoSEQ multiplex PCR; in TCRdb, only in-frame clones are kept and a portion is missing. Of about 75,000 clones listed, around 84% were seen once; the top ten hold around 2%. Sequences were derived from CD4+ T cells from blood, sampled around 50 months after liver transplant. The sequence came from a human patient who received a liver transplant. Some T cells may trace back to the graft donor. The chain joins TRBV19 to TRBJ2-2, with D perhaps TRBD2 (6 bases). Written as DNA, the CDR3 is TGTGCCAGTACCGGCAGGCGGGGTCGGGGCGGGGAGCTGTTTTTT. The encoded protein is CASTGRRGRGGELFF. Using reference TRBV19 and TRBJ2-2 for the parts outside the CDR3, the full variable domain is DGGITQSPKYLFRKEGQNVTLSCEQNLNHDAMYWYRQDPGQGLRLIYYSQIVNDFQKGDIAEGYSVSREKKESFPLTVTSAQKNPTAFYLCASTGRRGRGGELFFGEGSRLTVL.